This T cell receptor beta chain was recovered during a study of blood T cells in healthy people across ages. Findings and limits, study-wide: Diversity was higher, and naive CD4+ cells more numerous, in long-lived donors than in aged donors. Roughly linear declines in TCR beta diversity per million T cells occurred with age.

This clonotype came up a few times. The target antigen is unknown. Through a sample-barcoded 5' primer and a J-beta primer mix, a second PCR was run for roughly 7 to 11 cycles. TCRdb reprocessed the 5' RACE reads with MiXCR, giving one entry per CDR3 protein. Here the sample spans around 700,000 distinct CDR3 sequences, more than 20% being singletons. This CDR3 is built from 16 residues. V was cut by 2 bases and J by 6 bases, with 19 bases left in between. The germline gives CDR1 SGHVS, CDR2 FQNEAQ. The sample also formed part of further work on T cells of mothers and their children. This second report adds: Study donors consisted of three healthy Caucasian mothers and their six children. Among related mother-child pairs, overlap was slightly higher than in unrelated pairs, though not significantly.

The sample taken for sequencing was blood. The J gene is TRBJ1-2, the V gene TRBV7-8; maybe TRBD1 (5 bases). This receptor was obtained from a boy aged 10-17 years in good health. The chain's CDR3 is CASSLPRVPGPNGYTF. The CDR3 coding sequence is TGTGCCAGCAGCTTACCGAGGGTCCCGGGACCCAATGGCTACACCTTC. Combining the CDR3 with reference TRBV7-8 and TRBJ1-2 gives the whole variable domain GAGVSQSPRYKVAKRGQDVALRCDPISGHVSLFWYQQALGQGPEFLTYFQNEAQLDKSGLPSDRFFAERPEGSVSTLKIQRTQQEDSAVYLCASSLPRVPGPNGYTFGSGTRLTVV.